The 14 T cell receptor beta chains presented below share a single source sample, sequenced in a study of blood T cell repertoires in COVID-19. Profiled with immunoSEQ multiplex PCR; TCRdb holds only in-frame clones, not every one. The table shows 85,000 to 100,000 clones, with 75% to 90% occurring only once. Sample: peripheral blood. The receptor source for this set is a man between 50 and 59 years old with active or convalescent COVID-19.

This clone showed up just once. The chain carries TRBV24-1 and TRBJ2-3; D ambiguous. With 3 bases removed from V and 2 bases from J, the gap between germline ends came to 8 bases. Germline CDR1 KGHDR, CDR2 SFDVKD. The CDR3 is made up of 14 amino acids. CDR3 in DNA: TGTGCCACCAGTGATCCGTATAACACAGATACGCAGTATTTT. Its translation is CATSDPYNTDTQYF.

The chain joins TRBV19 to TRBJ2-5; 9 bases map to TRBD1. Looked up from germline, CDR1 is LNHDA and CDR2 is SQIVND (reference sequence). The CDR3 spans 15 residues. J was trimmed by 1 base and V by 8 bases; bases with no gene match: 8. For the CDR3, the DNA is TGTGCCAGTTCACAGGGGGCCCAAGCCCAAGAGACCCAGTACTTC. Translated: CASSQGAQAQETQYF. The variable domain in full, completed from reference TRBV19 and TRBJ2-5, reads DGGITQSPKYLFRKEGQNVTLSCEQNLNHDAMYWYRQDPGQGLRLIYYSQIVNDFQKGDIAEGYSVSREKKESFPLTVTSAQKNPTAFYLCASSQGAQAQETQYFGPGTRLLVL.

V gene TRBV19 combines with J gene TRBJ1-5, with 7 bases lining up with TRBD1. Germline CDR1 LNHDA, CDR2 SQIVND (reference sequence). The CDR3 covers 15 residues. V trimming: 3 bases; J trimming: 0 bases; junction bases outside the gene matches: 2. The CDR3 is CASSIWTGSNQPQHF. CDR3 bases: TGTGCCAGTAGTATTTGGACAGGTAGCAATCAGCCCCAGCATTTT.

Here the CDR3 DNA reads TGTGCCAGCAGTGAGGTGGGAGGGCGAGATACGCAGTATTTT. Translating it yields CASSEVGGRDTQYF. V and J are TRBV6-4 and TRBJ2-3; 7 positions agree with TRBD2. Unmatched junction bases numbered 5, after V lost 3 bases and J lost 5 bases. In germline, CDR1 is MRHNA, CDR2 SNTAGT. This CDR3 has 14 residues.

DNA of the CDR3: TGTGCCAGCAGCAAGAGCGGGGGGGACACAGATACGCAGTATTTT. Protein: CASSKSGGDTDTQYF. This rearrangement joins TRBV9 to TRBJ2-3; 10 bases agree with TRBD2. The CDR3 loop spans 15 amino acids. The V and J ends lost 4 bases and 2 bases, in that order; junction bases with no gene match: 4. In germline, CDR1 is SGDLS, CDR2 YYNGEE.

This sequence joins TRBV27 and TRBJ1-1; D gene ambiguous. This CDR3 has 15 residues. Germline V CDR1 and CDR2: MNHEY, SMNVEV (reference sequence). Trimming pared 5 bases from V and 0 bases from J, leaving 13 bases between. The CDR3 protein is CASSQRTGMNTEAFF. The CDR3 region has the DNA TGTGCCAGCAGTCAGAGGACGGGGATGAACACTGAAGCTTTCTTT.

This chain uses TRBV6-5 with TRBJ2-5; D gene ambiguous. Per germline, CDR1 MNHEY and CDR2 SVGAGI. The germline V and J ends were trimmed by 5 bases and 5 bases, with 15 bases remaining between them. The CDR3 has 14 residues. CDR3 DNA sequence: TGTGCCAGCAGTCCTCTTAACGGGTGGGAGACCCAGTACTTC. It specifies CASSPLNGWETQYF.

V and J are TRBV10-3 and TRBJ2-1, with 10 nucleotides matching TRBD2. V shed 8 bases, J shed 6 bases, and the junction held 4 bases outside the gene matches. Germline V gene sequence: CDR1 ENHRY, CDR2 SYGVKD. The CDR3 contains 13 residues. Written as DNA, the CDR3 is TGTGCCATCGGGCTAGCGGGAGTCAATGAGCAGTTCTTC. Its protein product is CAIGLAGVNEQFF.

V is TRBV6-6 and J is TRBJ1-3; 8 positions match TRBD1. The V and J ends lost 2 bases and 8 bases, in that order; junction bases with no gene match: 5. CDR3 length: 14 residues. CDR1 MNHNY and CDR2 SVGAGI come from the germline V gene (reference sequence). In DNA, the CDR3 is TGTGCCAGCAGTTACGGCGCAGGGGGCCACACCATATATTTT. Translated, it gives CASSYGAGGHTIYF.

This chain uses TRBV11-2 with TRBJ1-1; 8 bases match TRBD1. Germline assignment: CDR1 SGHAT and CDR2 FQNNGV. The CDR3 is made up of 14 amino acids. J was trimmed by 3 bases and V by 3 bases; bases with no gene match: 3. DNA for the CDR3: TGTGCCAGCAGCTTGGACAGGGAAGACACTGAAGCTTTCTTT. Translating it yields CASSLDREDTEAFF.

The chain is built from TRBV18 and TRBJ1-1; D is possibly TRBD1 (5 bases). Germline loops: CDR1 KGHSH, CDR2 LQKENI. V gave up 3 bases and J gave up 6 bases, with 14 bases separating them. The CDR3 is 14 residues long. CDR3 DNA: TGTGCCAGCTCACCGGCAGGCAGGGTTGCTGAAGCTTTCTTT. The encoded protein is CASSPAGRVAEAFF.

This chain uses TRBV30 with TRBJ2-7, with a possible D match to TRBD1 (6 bases). Germline CDR1 reads GTSNPN; CDR2 reads SVGIG (reference sequence). The germline V and J ends were trimmed by 5 bases and 5 bases, with 22 bases remaining between them. This CDR3 is 15 amino acids long. The CDR3 loop is CAWERGGGAPNEQYF. As DNA, the CDR3 is TGTGCCTGGGAGAGAGGTGGGGGCGCCCCCAACGAGCAGTACTTC.

The chain uses TRBV7-9 and TRBJ2-3, with 9 bases that match TRBD1. The CDR3 spans 17 residues. V lost 3 bases to trimming and J lost 1 base; unmatched junction nucleotides: 8. Germline-derived CDR1 and CDR2 are SEHNR and FQNEAQ (reference sequence). The CDR3 DNA sequence: TGTGCCAGCAGCTTCGATCCACAGGGGGCTGGCACAGATACGCAGTATTTT. Translation: CASSFDPQGAGTDTQYF.

This rearrangement joins TRBV14 to TRBJ2-1, with D hard to call. The CDR3 contains 18 residues. Trimming stripped 0 bases from V and 3 bases from J, with 18 bases between. Looked up from germline, CDR1 is SGHDN and CDR2 is FVKESK. CDR3 sequence: CASSQDTGKQLRYNEQFF. The CDR3 bases are TGTGCCAGCAGCCAAGATACCGGTAAACAGCTCCGCTACAATGAGCAGTTCTTC.